Sequencing of this TCR beta chain was carried out in a study of early T cells in non-severe SARS-CoV-2 infection. In the study overall: Bulk RNA taken from unsorted whole blood was sequenced, leaving chains unpaired. The study, taken as a whole, reports: There was a bias toward anti-spike CD8 responses in VDJdb matching, which missed private and CD4 specificities.

In its sample, this clonotype was seen many times. Its antigen remains unknown. Unique molecular identifier tags were affixed to discrete cDNA molecules. TCRdb reprocessed the 5' RACE reads with MiXCR, giving one entry per CDR3 protein. The data hold 97,000 or so distinct CDR3 sequences, with about 10% observed a single time. The germline V gene encodes CDR1 SGHDN and CDR2 FVKESK. The V end lost 1 base, the J end lost 7 bases, and 17 bases lay between the germline ends. The CDR3 has 16 residues. V gene TRBV14 combines with J gene TRBJ2-1; unclear D gene. The sequence was collected from an adult who was a healthcare worker with PCR-confirmed SARS-CoV-2 infection or an uninfected control (not recorded which). The sequences come from whole blood, collected at baseline. The CDR3 bases are TGTGCCAGCAGCCAAGCTATCCACGACGGGCGGAATGAGCAGTTCTTC. Amino acids: CASSQAIHDGRNEQFF.